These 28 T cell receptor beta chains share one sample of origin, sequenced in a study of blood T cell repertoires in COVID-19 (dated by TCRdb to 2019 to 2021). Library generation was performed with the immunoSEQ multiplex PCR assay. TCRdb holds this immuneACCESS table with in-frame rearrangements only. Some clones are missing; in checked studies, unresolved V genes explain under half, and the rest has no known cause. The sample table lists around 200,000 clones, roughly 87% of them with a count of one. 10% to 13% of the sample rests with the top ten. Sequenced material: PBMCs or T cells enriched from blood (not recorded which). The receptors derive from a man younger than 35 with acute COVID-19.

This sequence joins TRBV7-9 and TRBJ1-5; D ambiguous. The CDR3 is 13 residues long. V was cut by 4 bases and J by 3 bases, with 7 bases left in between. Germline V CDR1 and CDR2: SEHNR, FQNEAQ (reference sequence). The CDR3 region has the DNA TGTGCCAGCAGCTACGACAACAATCAGCCCCAGCATTTT. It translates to CASSYDNNQPQHF.

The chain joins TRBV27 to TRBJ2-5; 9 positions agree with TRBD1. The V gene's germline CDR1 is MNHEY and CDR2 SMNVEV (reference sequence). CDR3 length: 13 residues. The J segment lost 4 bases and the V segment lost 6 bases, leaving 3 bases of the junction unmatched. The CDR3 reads CASRRDRVETQYF. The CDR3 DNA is TGTGCCAGCAGACGGGACAGGGTAGAGACCCAGTACTTC.

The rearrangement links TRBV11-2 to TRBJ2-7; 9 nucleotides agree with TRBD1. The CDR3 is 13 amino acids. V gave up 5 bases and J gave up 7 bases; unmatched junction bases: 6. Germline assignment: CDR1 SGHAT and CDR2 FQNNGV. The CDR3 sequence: CASSHGTGQEQYF. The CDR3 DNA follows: TGTGCCAGCAGCCATGGGACAGGGCAAGAGCAGTACTTC.

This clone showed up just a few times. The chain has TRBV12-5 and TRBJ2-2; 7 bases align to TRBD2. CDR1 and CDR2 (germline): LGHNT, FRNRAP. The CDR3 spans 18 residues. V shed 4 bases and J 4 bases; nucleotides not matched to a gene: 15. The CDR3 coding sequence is TGTGCTAGTGGTTCTCCTATAGCGGGTGAGGTCGGCACCGGGGAGCTGTTTTTT. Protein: CASGSPIAGEVGTGELFF.

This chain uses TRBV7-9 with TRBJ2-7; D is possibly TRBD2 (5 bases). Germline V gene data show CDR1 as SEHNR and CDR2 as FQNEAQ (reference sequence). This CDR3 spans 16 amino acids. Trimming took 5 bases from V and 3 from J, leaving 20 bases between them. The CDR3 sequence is CASSLLGGSDVYEQYF. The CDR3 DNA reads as TGTGCCAGCAGCCTCCTCGGAGGTTCGGATGTCTACGAGCAGTACTTC.

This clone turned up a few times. CDR3 sequence: CASSYWGEGNQPQHF. For the CDR3, the DNA is TGTGCCAGCAGCTACTGGGGGGAGGGCAATCAGCCCCAGCATTTT. The chain has TRBV2 and TRBJ1-5; a weak D match, TRBD1 (5 bases). V was pared by 6 bases and J by 2 bases, with 14 bases between. Germline CDR1 is SNHLY and CDR2 is FYNNEI. The CDR3 consists of 15 residues.

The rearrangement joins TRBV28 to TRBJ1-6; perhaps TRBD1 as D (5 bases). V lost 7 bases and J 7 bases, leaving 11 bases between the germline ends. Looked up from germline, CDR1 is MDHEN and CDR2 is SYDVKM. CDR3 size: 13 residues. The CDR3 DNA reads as TGTGCCAGCATTAGGGGCCGCAATTCACCCCTCCACTTT. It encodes CASIRGRNSPLHF.

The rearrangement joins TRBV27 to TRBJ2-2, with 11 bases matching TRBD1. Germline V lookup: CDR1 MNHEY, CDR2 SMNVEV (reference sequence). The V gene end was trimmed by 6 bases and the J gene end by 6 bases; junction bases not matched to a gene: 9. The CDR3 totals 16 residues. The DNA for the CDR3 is TGTGCCAGCAGAAGTTGGACAGGGGGCTTGGCCGGGGAGCTGTTTTTT. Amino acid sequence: CASRSWTGGLAGELFF.

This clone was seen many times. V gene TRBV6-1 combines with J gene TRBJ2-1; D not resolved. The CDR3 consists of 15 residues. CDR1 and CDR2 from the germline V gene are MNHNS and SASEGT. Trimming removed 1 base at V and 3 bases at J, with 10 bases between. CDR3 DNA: TGTGCCAGCAGTGAAGAAGTAGCCAACTACAATGAGCAGTTCTTC. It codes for CASSEEVANYNEQFF.

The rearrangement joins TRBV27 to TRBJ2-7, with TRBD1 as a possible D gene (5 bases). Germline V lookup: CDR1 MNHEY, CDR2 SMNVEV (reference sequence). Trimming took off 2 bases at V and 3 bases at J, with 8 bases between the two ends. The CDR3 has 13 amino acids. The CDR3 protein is CASSLAGRYEQYF. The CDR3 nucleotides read TGTGCCAGCAGTTTAGCAGGGCGCTACGAGCAGTACTTC.

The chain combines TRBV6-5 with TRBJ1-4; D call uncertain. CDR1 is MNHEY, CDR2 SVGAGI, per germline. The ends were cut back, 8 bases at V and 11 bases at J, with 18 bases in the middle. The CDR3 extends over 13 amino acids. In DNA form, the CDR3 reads TGTGCCAGCGGTCCTCGAGGATTAGACAAACTGTTTTTT. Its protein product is CASGPRGLDKLFF.

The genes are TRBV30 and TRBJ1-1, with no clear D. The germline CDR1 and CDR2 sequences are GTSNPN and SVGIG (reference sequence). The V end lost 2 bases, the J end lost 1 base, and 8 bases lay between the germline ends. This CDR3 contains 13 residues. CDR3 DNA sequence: TGTGCCTGGAGTCCGACGGGGAACACTGAAGCTTTCTTT. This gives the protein CAWSPTGNTEAFF.

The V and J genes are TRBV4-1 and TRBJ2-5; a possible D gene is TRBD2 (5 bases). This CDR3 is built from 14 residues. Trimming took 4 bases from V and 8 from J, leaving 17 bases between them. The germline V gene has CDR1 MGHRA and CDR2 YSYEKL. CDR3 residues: CASSPQEIATTQYF. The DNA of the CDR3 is TGCGCCAGCAGCCCTCAGGAGATAGCGACAACCCAGTACTTC.

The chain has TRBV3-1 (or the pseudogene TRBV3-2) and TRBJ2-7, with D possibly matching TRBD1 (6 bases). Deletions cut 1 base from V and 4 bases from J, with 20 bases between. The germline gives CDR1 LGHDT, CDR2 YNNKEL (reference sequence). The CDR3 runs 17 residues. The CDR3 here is CASSQATWTAERYEQYF. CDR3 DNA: TGTGCCAGCAGCCAAGCGACGTGGACAGCCGAAAGGTACGAGCAGTACTTC.

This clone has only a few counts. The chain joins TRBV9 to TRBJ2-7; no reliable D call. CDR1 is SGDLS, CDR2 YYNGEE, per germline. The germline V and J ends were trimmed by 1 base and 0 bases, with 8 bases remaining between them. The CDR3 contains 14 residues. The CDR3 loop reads CASSVRRDSYEQYF. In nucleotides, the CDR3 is TGTGCCAGCAGCGTACGTCGAGACTCCTACGAGCAGTACTTC. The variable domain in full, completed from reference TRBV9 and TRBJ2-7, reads DSGVTQTPKHLITATGQRVTLRCSPRSGDLSVYWYQQSLDQGLQFLIQYYNGEERAKGNILERFSAQQFPDLHSELNLSSLELGDSALYFCASSVRRDSYEQYFGPGTRLTVT.

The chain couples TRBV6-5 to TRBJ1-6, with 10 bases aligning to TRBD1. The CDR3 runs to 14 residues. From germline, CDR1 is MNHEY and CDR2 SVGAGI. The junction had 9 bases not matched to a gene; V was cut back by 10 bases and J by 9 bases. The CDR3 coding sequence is TGTGCCACCTCCCTCGGACAGGGGGGTTCACCCCTCCACTTT. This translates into CATSLGQGGSPLHF.

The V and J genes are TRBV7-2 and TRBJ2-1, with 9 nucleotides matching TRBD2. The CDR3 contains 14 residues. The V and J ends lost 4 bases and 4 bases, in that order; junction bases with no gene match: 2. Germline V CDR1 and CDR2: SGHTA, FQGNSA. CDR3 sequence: CASSYTSGYNEQFF. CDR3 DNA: TGTGCCAGCAGCTACACTAGCGGGTACAATGAGCAGTTCTTC.

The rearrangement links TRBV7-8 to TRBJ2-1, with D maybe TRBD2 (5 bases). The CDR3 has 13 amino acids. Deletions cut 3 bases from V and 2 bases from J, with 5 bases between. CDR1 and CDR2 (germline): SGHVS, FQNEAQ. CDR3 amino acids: CASSFGAYNEQFF. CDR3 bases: TGTGCCAGCAGCTTCGGGGCCTACAATGAGCAGTTCTTC.

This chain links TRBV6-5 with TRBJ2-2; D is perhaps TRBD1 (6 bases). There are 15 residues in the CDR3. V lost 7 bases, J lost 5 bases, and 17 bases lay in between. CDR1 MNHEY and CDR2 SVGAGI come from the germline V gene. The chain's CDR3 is CASNSYFQGTGELFF. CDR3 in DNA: TGTGCCAGCAATTCTTATTTCCAGGGGACCGGGGAGCTGTTTTTT.

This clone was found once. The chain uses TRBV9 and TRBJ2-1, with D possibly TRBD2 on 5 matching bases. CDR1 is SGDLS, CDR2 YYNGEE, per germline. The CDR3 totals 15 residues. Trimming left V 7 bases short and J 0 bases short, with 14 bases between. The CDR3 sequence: CASEASPSSYNEQFF. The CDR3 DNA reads TGTGCCAGCGAGGCTAGCCCGAGCTCCTACAATGAGCAGTTCTTC.

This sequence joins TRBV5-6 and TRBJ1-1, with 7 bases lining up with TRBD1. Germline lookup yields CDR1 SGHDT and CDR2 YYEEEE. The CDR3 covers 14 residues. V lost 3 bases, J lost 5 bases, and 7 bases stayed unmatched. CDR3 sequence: CASSSETGNTEAFF. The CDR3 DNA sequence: TGTGCCAGCAGCTCAGAGACAGGGAATACTGAAGCTTTCTTT.

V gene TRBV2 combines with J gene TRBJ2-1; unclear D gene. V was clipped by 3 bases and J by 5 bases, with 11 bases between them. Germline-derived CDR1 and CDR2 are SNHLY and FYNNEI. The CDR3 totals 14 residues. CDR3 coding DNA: TGTGCCAGCAGTGAGCGGTCGATCGACAATGAGCAGTTCTTC. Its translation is CASSERSIDNEQFF. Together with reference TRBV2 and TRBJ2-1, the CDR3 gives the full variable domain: EPEVTQTPSHQVTQMGQEVILRCVPISNHLYFYWYRQILGQKVEFLVSFYNNEISEKSEIFDDQFSVERPDGSNFTLKIRSTKLEDSAMYFCASSERSIDNEQFFGPGTRLTVL.

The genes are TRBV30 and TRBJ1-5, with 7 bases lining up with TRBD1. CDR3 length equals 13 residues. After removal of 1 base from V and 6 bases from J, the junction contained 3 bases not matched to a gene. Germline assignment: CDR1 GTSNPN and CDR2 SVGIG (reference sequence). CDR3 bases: TGTGCCTGGAGTGGGCAGGGGGTTCAGCCCCAGCATTTT. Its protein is CAWSGQGVQPQHF.

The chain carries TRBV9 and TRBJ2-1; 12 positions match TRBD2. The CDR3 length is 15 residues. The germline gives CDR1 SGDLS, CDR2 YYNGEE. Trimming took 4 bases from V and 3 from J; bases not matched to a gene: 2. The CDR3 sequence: CASSSGLAGYNEQFF. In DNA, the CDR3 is TGTGCCAGCAGCTCGGGACTAGCGGGCTACAATGAGCAGTTCTTC.

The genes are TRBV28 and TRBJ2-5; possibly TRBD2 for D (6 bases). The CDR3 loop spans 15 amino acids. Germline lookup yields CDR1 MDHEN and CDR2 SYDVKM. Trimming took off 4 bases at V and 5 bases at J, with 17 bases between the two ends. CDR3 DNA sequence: TGTGCCAGCAGTTGGGGCAGGGAGGTGCGGGAGACCCAGTACTTC. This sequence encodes CASSWGREVRETQYF.

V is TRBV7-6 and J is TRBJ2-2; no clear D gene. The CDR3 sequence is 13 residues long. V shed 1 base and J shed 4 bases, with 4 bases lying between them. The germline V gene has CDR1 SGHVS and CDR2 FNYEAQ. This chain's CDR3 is CASSLGSTGELFF. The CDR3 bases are TGTGCCAGCAGCTTAGGTAGCACCGGGGAGCTGTTTTTT.

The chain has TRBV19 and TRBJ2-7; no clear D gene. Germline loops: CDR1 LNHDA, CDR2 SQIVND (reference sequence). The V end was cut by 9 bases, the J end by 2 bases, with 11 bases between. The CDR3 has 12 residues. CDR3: CASRNSPYEQYF. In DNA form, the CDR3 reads TGTGCCAGCCGAAATAGCCCCTACGAGCAGTACTTC.

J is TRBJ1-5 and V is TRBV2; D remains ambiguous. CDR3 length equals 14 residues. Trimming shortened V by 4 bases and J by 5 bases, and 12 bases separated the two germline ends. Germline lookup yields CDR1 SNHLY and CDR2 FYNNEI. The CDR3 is CASSGLEPHQPQHF. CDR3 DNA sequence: TGTGCCAGCAGTGGCCTCGAGCCGCATCAGCCCCAGCATTTT.